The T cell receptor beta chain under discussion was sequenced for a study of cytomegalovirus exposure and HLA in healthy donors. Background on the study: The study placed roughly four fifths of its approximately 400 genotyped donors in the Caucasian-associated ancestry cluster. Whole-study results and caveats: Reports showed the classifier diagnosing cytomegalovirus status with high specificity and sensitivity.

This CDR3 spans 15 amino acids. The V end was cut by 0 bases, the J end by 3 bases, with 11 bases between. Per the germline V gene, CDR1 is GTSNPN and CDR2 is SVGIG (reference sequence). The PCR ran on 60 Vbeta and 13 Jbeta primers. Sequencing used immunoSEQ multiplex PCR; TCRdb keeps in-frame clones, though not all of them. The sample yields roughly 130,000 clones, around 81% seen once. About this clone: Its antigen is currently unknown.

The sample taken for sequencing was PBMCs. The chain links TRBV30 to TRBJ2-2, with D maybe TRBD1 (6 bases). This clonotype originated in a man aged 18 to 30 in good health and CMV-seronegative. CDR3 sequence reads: CAWSVEGQHTGELFF. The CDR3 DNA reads TGTGCCTGGAGTGTAGAAGGACAGCACACCGGGGAGCTGTTTTTT.